The 21 T cell receptor beta chains presented below share a single source sample, sequenced in a study of Ad26.COV2.S vaccination and SARS-CoV-2 variants. Clones were sequenced by immunoSEQ multiplex PCR, and TCRdb holds only the in-frame ones, with some missing. The data contain around 370,000 clones, about 91% of them seen just once; the ten biggest clones take up roughly 3.9%. The sample here was peripheral blood, taken after recovery from COVID-19. These receptors all stem from a human donor who had recovered from COVID-19.

This clone appeared once. This rearrangement joins TRBV19 to TRBJ2-5; maybe TRBD1 (6 bases). Trimming cost V 5 bases and J 2 bases, with 12 bases left between them. The CDR3 loop spans 14 amino acids. The germline gives CDR1 LNHDA, CDR2 SQIVND (reference sequence). DNA for the CDR3: TGTGCCAGTAGTGGAGGAAGGGGGCAAGAGACCCAGTACTTC. This translates into CASSGGRGQETQYF.

V gene TRBV15 combines with J gene TRBJ2-7; D is possibly TRBD2 (5 bases). CDR3 size: 15 residues. V lost 1 base, J lost 2 bases, and 12 bases lay in between. Germline CDR1 is LNHNV and CDR2 is YYDKDF (reference sequence). The CDR3 loop reads CATSRGTSNPYEQYF. DNA of the CDR3: TGTGCCACCAGCAGAGGAACTAGTAACCCCTACGAGCAGTACTTC.

The chain uses TRBV13 and TRBJ1-1, with D unresolved. Germline V gene lookup returns CDR1 PRHDT and CDR2 FYEKMQ (reference sequence). The V gene lost 5 bases and the J gene lost 3 bases, with 19 bases spanning the gap. This CDR3 has 16 residues. CDR3 sequence (DNA): TGTGCCAGCAGCAACGGGCCTCCGGGAGTGTACACTGAAGCTTTCTTT. It is translated as CASSNGPPGVYTEAFF.

The genes are TRBV15 and TRBJ2-1; 8 bases agree with TRBD1. Germline trimming cut 4 bases from V and 8 bases from J; bases unmatched to any gene: 16. The CDR3 runs 17 residues. Germline V CDR1 and CDR2: LNHNV, YYDKDF (reference sequence). In nucleotides, the CDR3 is TGTGCCACCAGCAACCCAACCGGGACAGGAAGGAAGTATGAGCAGTTCTTC. Encoded protein: CATSNPTGTGRKYEQFF.

This chain links TRBV6-5 with TRBJ2-1; tentative D call: TRBD2 (5 bases). The V gene lost 0 bases and the J gene lost 5 bases, with 14 bases spanning the gap. Looked up from germline, CDR1 is MNHEY and CDR2 is SVGAGI. There are 16 residues in the CDR3. CDR3: CASSYSGVFPDNEQFF. The DNA of the CDR3 is TGTGCCAGCAGTTACTCGGGAGTATTTCCCGACAATGAGCAGTTCTTC.

V usage is TRBV5-4 and J usage is TRBJ1-2; D not certain. CDR3 length equals 17 residues. V was pared by 0 bases and J by 1 base, with 16 bases between. CDR1 SGHNT and CDR2 YYREEE come from the germline V gene (reference sequence). The CDR3 DNA reads TGTGCCAGCAGCTTGGCCGGCCAGAGCTACCGTAACTATGGCTACACCTTC. Translating gives CASSLAGQSYRNYGYTF.

The rearrangement links TRBV5-6 to TRBJ2-2, with TRBD1 identical over 8 bases. V lost 4 bases to trimming and J lost 0 bases; unmatched junction nucleotides: 5. This CDR3 has 16 amino acids. Germline CDR1 SGHDT, CDR2 YYEEEE. In DNA, the CDR3 is TGTGCCAGCAGCGCCCACAGGGGGTCGAACACCGGGGAGCTGTTTTTT. It translates to CASSAHRGSNTGELFF.

The V and J genes are TRBV27 and TRBJ1-2, with a weak D call TRBD1 (5 bases). Germline CDR1 reads MNHEY; CDR2 reads SMNVEV (reference sequence). Trimming pared 6 bases from V and 5 bases from J, leaving 13 bases between. The CDR3 contains 13 residues. This CDR3 reads CASSSLRGYGYTF. Here the CDR3 DNA reads TGTGCCAGCAGCTCCCTGCGGGGGTATGGCTACACCTTC.

This chain links TRBV10-3 with TRBJ1-1, with 8 nucleotides matching TRBD1. Germline-derived CDR1 and CDR2 are ENHRY and SYGVKD. The CDR3 contains 16 residues. Trimming took 2 bases from V and 2 from J; bases not matched to a gene: 7. The CDR3 loop is CAISEVPGGINTEAFF. The CDR3 DNA reads as TGTGCCATCAGTGAGGTCCCAGGGGGCATTAACACTGAAGCTTTCTTT.

The CDR3 sequence: CASSLARSATNEKLFF. The CDR3 DNA sequence: TGTGCCAGCAGCTTAGCGCGTTCAGCAACTAATGAAAAACTGTTTTTT. The J gene is TRBJ1-4, the V gene TRBV7-2, with D unclear. The CDR3 runs 16 residues. Looked up from germline, CDR1 is SGHTA and CDR2 is FQGNSA. Between the trimmed V and J ends, which lost 0 bases and 0 bases, there was a span of 8 bases. The entire variable domain, with the rest obtained from reference TRBV7-2 and TRBJ1-4, is as follows: GAGVSQSPSNKVTEKGKDVELRCDPISGHTALYWYRQSLGQGLEFLIYFQGNSAPDKSGLPSDRFSAERTGGSVSTLTIQRTQQEDSAVYLCASSLARSATNEKLFFGSGTQLSVL.

This chain uses TRBV19 with TRBJ1-1; D is unclear. CDR1 and CDR2 from the germline V gene are LNHDA and SQIVND (reference sequence). Trimming stripped 3 bases from V and 8 bases from J, with 10 bases between. The CDR3 runs 12 residues. CDR3 sequence (DNA): TGTGCCAGTAGTATGGGTGGCAGAGAAGCTTTCTTT. Its protein is CASSMGGREAFF.

The V call is TRBV12-5, the J call TRBJ2-7; D ambiguous. From germline, CDR1 is LGHNT and CDR2 FRNRAP. The V gene lost 0 bases and the J gene lost 2 bases, with 11 bases spanning the gap. There are 15 residues in the CDR3. CDR3 nucleotide sequence: TGTGCTAGTGGTTTGGTACTTGGGCAGACCTACGAGCAGTACTTC. The encoded protein is CASGLVLGQTYEQYF.

This rearrangement joins TRBV21-1 to TRBJ2-7. TRBV21-1 is a listed pseudogene. This CDR3 is built from 16 residues. The CDR3 here is CASSSPWDRGSYEQYF. CDR3 DNA: TGTGCCAGCAGCTCCCCATGGGACCGTGGTTCCTACGAGCAGTACTTC.

The rearrangement links TRBV11-2 to TRBJ2-7; 8 bases align to TRBD1. Germline loops: CDR1 SGHAT, CDR2 FQNNGV. The V gene end was trimmed by 5 bases and the J gene end by 5 bases; junction bases not matched to a gene: 11. This CDR3 is 15 amino acids long. The CDR3 bases are TGTGCCAGCAGCACTGGACAGGGTAGAATCCACGAGCAGTACTTC. Translation gives CASSTGQGRIHEQYF.

This clone was detected only a few times. The chain employs TRBV3-1 (or the pseudogene TRBV3-2) and TRBJ2-2, with 12 bases that match TRBD2. The germline V gene encodes CDR1 LGHDT and CDR2 YNNKEL (reference sequence). The CDR3 is 18 amino acids. V dropped 3 bases and J dropped 5; count of bases not matched to a gene: 10. The CDR3 region is CASSHLSATSGGTGELFF. CDR3 coding DNA: TGTGCCAGCAGCCACCTTTCGGCTACTAGCGGGGGGACCGGGGAGCTGTTTTTT.

J is TRBJ1-4 and V is TRBV5-1, with TRBD1 as a possible D gene (5 bases). Trimming removed 1 base from V and 4 bases from J, with 11 bases in between. This CDR3 has 15 residues. CDR1 and CDR2 from the germline V gene are SGHRS and YFSETQ. Here the CDR3 DNA reads TGCGCCAGCAGCTTGATTGGGGACTATAATGAAAAACTGTTTTTT. Translated: CASSLIGDYNEKLFF.

The rearrangement joins TRBV6-5 to TRBJ1-1; 9 positions match TRBD1. Trimming removed 5 bases from V and 3 bases from J; junction bases left unmatched: 7. Germline V gene data show CDR1 as MNHEY and CDR2 as SVGAGI. The CDR3 totals 15 residues. CDR3 nucleotides: TGTGCCAGCAGTACCGGGACAGGGAAACACACTGAAGCTTTCTTT. The encoded protein is CASSTGTGKHTEAFF.

To note about this clone: Other DNA sequences of this sample code for an identical CDR3. The gene calls are TRBV2 and TRBJ2-5; D is ambiguous. Trimming took 7 bases from V and 2 from J, leaving 5 bases between them. The CDR3 has 11 residues. The V gene's germline CDR1 is SNHLY and CDR2 FYNNEI. The CDR3 is CASTLQETQYF. The CDR3 region has the DNA TGTGCCAGCACCCTACAAGAGACCCAGTACTTC.

This chain joins TRBV29-1 and TRBJ1-2, with D possibly matching TRBD1 (5 bases). Germline loops: CDR1 SQVTM, CDR2 ANQGSEA. The CDR3 covers 14 residues. Trimming removed 3 bases at V and 2 bases at J, with 13 bases between. The CDR3 sequence is CSVEPDGGNYGYTF. The CDR3 DNA reads TGCAGCGTTGAGCCCGACGGGGGGAACTATGGCTACACCTTC.

DNA for the CDR3: TGTGCCAGCAGCTTAGTTTGGGAGCGGGACAGAGATAATTCACCCCTCCACTTT. Protein sequence: CASSLVWERDRDNSPLHF. This sequence joins TRBV7-9 and TRBJ1-6, with 7 nucleotides matching TRBD1. J gave up 5 bases and V 1 base, and 11 bases lay outside the gene matches. CDR1 SEHNR and CDR2 FQNEAQ come from the germline V gene (reference sequence). The CDR3 spans 18 residues.

V gene TRBV12-3 or TRBV12-4 combines with J gene TRBJ2-5, with D perhaps assigned TRBD1 or TRBD2 (5 bases each). The V gene lost 5 bases and the J gene lost 5 bases, with 9 bases spanning the gap. The CDR3 is 12 residues long. The CDR3, as DNA: TGTGCCAGCAGTCGGGGCAAGGAGACCCAGTACTTC. Translated: CASSRGKETQYF.